This T cell receptor (beta chain) was sequenced for a study of blood T cell repertoires in COVID-19. About the study: Italy, Spain and the United States were the sources of the convalescent and acute COVID-19 samples.

The CDR3 spans 15 residues. V lost 0 bases to trimming and J lost 1 base, with 9 bases between them. Per the germline V gene, CDR1 is LGHDT and CDR2 is YNNKEL (reference sequence). Here immunoSEQ multiplex PCR was the method, and the copy in TCRdb shows in-frame clones only, minus some. Among 90,000 to 120,000 clones, approximately 93% were seen once, and the ten largest hold around 1%. The V and J genes are TRBV3-1 (or the pseudogene TRBV3-2) and TRBJ2-5, with D uncertain. This receptor was obtained from a man aged 60 to 69 with acute or convalescent COVID-19. The source material was peripheral blood. CDR3 region: CASSQDVGSQETQYF. CDR3 in DNA: TGTGCCAGCAGCCAAGATGTGGGCAGCCAAGAGACCCAGTACTTC.